Following are 12 T cell receptor beta chains from one sample sequenced in a study of shared clonotypes between healthy human individuals. Repertoires were generated with immunoSEQ multiplex PCR, while TCRdb's copy carries only in-frame clones and drops some. The sample consists of about 680,000 clones, about 91% of them appearing once. CD45RO-negative, CCR7-selected cells formed the naive CD8 fraction, which excluded terminally differentiated effector memory CD45RA+ cells. Input material: naive CD8+ T cells sorted from blood. The receptor source for this set is a man aged 25 to 45 in good health.

The rearrangement links TRBV9 to TRBJ2-2; D possibly uses TRBD1 or TRBD2 (5 bases each). The V end lost 4 bases, the J end lost 2 bases, and 18 bases lay between the germline ends. CDR1 is SGDLS, CDR2 YYNGEE, per germline. This CDR3 has 17 residues. CDR3 sequence: CASSPHGTGLNTGELFF. The CDR3 DNA reads TGTGCCAGCAGCCCCCATGGGACCGGATTAAACACCGGGGAGCTGTTTTTT.

This chain joins TRBV2 and TRBJ2-1; 9 bases match TRBD1. The CDR3 covers 15 residues. The germline gives CDR1 SNHLY, CDR2 FYNNEI. Unmatched junction bases numbered 9, after V lost 6 bases and J lost 6 bases. The CDR3: CASRELGQGGNEQFF. CDR3 DNA sequence: TGTGCCAGCAGGGAACTGGGACAGGGTGGCAATGAGCAGTTCTTC.

The chain couples TRBV6-1 to TRBJ2-2; D is uncertain. This CDR3 has 15 residues. V was trimmed by 7 bases and J by 3 bases, leaving 15 bases between them. Looked up from germline, CDR1 is MNHNS and CDR2 is SASEGT. CDR3 sequence: CASTLSRSYTGELFF. The CDR3 coding sequence is TGTGCCAGCACCTTAAGCAGGAGTTACACCGGGGAGCTGTTTTTT.

V and J are TRBV25-1 and TRBJ1-5; a weak D match, TRBD1 (5 bases). The V gene lost 2 bases and the J gene lost 3 bases, with 11 bases spanning the gap. In germline, CDR1 is MGHDK, CDR2 SYGVNS. The CDR3 extends over 15 amino acids. CDR3 sequence: CASSENEGPNQPQHF. As DNA, the CDR3 is TGTGCCAGCAGTGAAAATGAGGGACCCAATCAGCCCCAGCATTTT.

The chain employs TRBV7-9 and TRBJ2-1, with 11 bases aligning to TRBD1. The V gene's germline CDR1 is SEHNR and CDR2 FQNEAQ (reference sequence). The CDR3 is 16 amino acids. V trimming: 5 bases; J trimming: 8 bases; junction bases outside the gene matches: 11. The CDR3 reads CASSQSPGQGVDEQFF. The CDR3 coding sequence is TGTGCCAGCAGCCAAAGTCCGGGACAGGGGGTCGATGAGCAGTTCTTC.

The rearrangement links TRBV29-1 to TRBJ2-5, with 12 nucleotides matching TRBD2. The CDR3 covers 14 residues. Trimming at V came to 6 bases and at J to 6 bases, leaving 8 bases not matched to a gene. Germline V lookup: CDR1 SQVTM, CDR2 ANQGSEA. Here the CDR3 DNA reads TGCAGCGTGGAACTAGCGGGAGGAGGGCAGACCCAGTACTTC. Protein product: CSVELAGGGQTQYF.

The gene calls are TRBV11-2 and TRBJ2-7; D is perhaps TRBD1 (6 bases). Germline CDR1 is SGHAT and CDR2 is FQNNGV. Trimming cost V 1 base and J 4 bases, with 17 bases left between them. The CDR3 is made up of 16 amino acids. The CDR3 protein is CASSLVTGNPIYEQYF. Written as DNA, the CDR3 is TGTGCCAGCAGCTTAGTTACAGGGAATCCCATTTACGAGCAGTACTTC.

CDR3 sequence: CASSPDSGGFSHGYTF. As DNA, the CDR3 is TGTGCCAGCAGTCCAGACAGTGGGGGATTTTCTCATGGCTACACCTTC. This rearrangement joins TRBV27 to TRBJ1-2, with a tentative D call TRBD1 (5 bases). V was clipped by 5 bases and J by 6 bases, with 22 bases between them. The CDR3 is 16 residues long. Germline-derived CDR1 and CDR2 are MNHEY and SMNVEV (reference sequence).

The chain recombines TRBV27 with TRBJ2-7; D is perhaps TRBD2 (5 bases). This CDR3 region has 13 residues. Germline loops: CDR1 MNHEY, CDR2 SMNVEV (reference sequence). The V end lost 3 bases, the J end lost 5 bases, and 11 bases lay between the germline ends. For the CDR3, the DNA is TGTGCCAGCAGTTTGGGCCTAGCAGACGAGCAGTACTTC. Translation: CASSLGLADEQYF.

A single count supports this clone. The rearrangement links TRBV6-6 to TRBJ2-7; D remains unclear. The CDR3 has 14 residues. V lost 2 bases to trimming and J lost 5 bases, with 13 bases between them. Germline values: CDR1 MNHNY, CDR2 SVGAGI (reference sequence). The CDR3, as DNA: TGTGCCAGCAGTTACAGCTACAGAGCCCACGAGCAGTACTTC. This gives the protein CASSYSYRAHEQYF.

The chain has TRBV28 and TRBJ1-3; 7 nucleotides agree with TRBD1. Losses at the gene ends were 5 bases for V and 4 bases for J; bases not matched to a gene: 8. The CDR3 is 15 residues long. Looked up from germline, CDR1 is MDHEN and CDR2 is SYDVKM. The DNA of the CDR3 is TGTGCCAGCAGTCATATAACAGGGGAAGGAAACACCATATATTTT. This codes for CASSHITGEGNTIYF. The full variable domain, its missing parts supplied by reference TRBV28 and TRBJ1-3, is DVKVTQSSRYLVKRTGEKVFLECVQDMDHENMFWYRQDPGLGLRLIYFSYDVKMKEKGDIPEGYSVSREKKERFSLILESASTNQTSMYLCASSHITGEGNTIYFGEGSWLTVV.

This clone was detected only once. The V and J genes are TRBV4-3 and TRBJ1-1; D possibly corresponds to TRBD1 (5 bases). V dropped 0 bases and J dropped 3 bases, with 8 bases sitting between them. Germline V gene data show CDR1 as LGHNA and CDR2 as YSLEER. The CDR3 runs to 14 residues. The CDR3 DNA reads as TGCGCCAGCAGCCAAGATCGAGGGGACACTGAAGCTTTCTTT. The encoded protein is CASSQDRGDTEAFF.